These 29 T cell receptor beta chains were sequenced from one sample in a study of cytomegalovirus exposure and HLA in healthy donors. This table comes from immunoSEQ multiplex PCR, and its TCRdb copy is limited to in-frame clones, with some not included. The sample records 110,000 or so clones, 75% to 90% being singletons. Source material: PBMCs. These TCRs come from a man aged 18-30 years in good health and CMV-seropositive.

This clone occurred once. This rearrangement joins TRBV5-5 to TRBJ2-3; D perhaps matches TRBD1 (5 bases). The CDR3 covers 14 residues. V was shortened by 1 base and J by 4 bases, with 10 bases between the two germline ends. CDR1 and CDR2 (germline): SGHKS, YYEKEE (reference sequence). The CDR3 loop reads CASSLTRASDTQYF. The CDR3 region has the DNA TGTGCCAGCAGCTTGACCAGGGCATCAGATACGCAGTATTTT.

With regard to this clone: Within the sample, other DNA sequences also encode this same CDR3. This sequence joins TRBV18 and TRBJ2-7, with D hard to call. V lost 6 bases to trimming and J lost 5 bases, with 11 bases between them. Germline V gene lookup returns CDR1 KGHSH and CDR2 LQKENI. This CDR3 is built from 12 residues. The CDR3 region is CASSPSGDEQYF. DNA of the CDR3: TGTGCCAGCTCCCCTTCCGGAGACGAGCAGTACTTC.

The V gene is TRBV6-4, the J gene TRBJ2-1; 9 positions agree with TRBD2. Germline CDR1 and CDR2: MRHNA and SNTAGT. This CDR3 region has 15 residues. V lost 2 bases to trimming and J lost 9 bases; unmatched junction nucleotides: 8. CDR3 sequence: CASSDGAGGPGEQFF. The CDR3 nucleotides read TGTGCCAGCAGTGACGGGGCGGGGGGGCCTGGTGAGCAGTTCTTC.

The chain joins TRBV13 to TRBJ1-2; the D is unclear. Looked up from germline, CDR1 is PRHDT and CDR2 is FYEKMQ (reference sequence). CDR3 length: 13 amino acids. Trimming shortened V by 2 bases and J by 2 bases, and 6 bases separated the two germline ends. CDR3 sequence reads: CASSLRGNYGYTF. As DNA, the CDR3 is TGTGCCAGCAGCTTACGAGGGAACTATGGCTACACCTTC.

The genes are TRBV7-2 and TRBJ1-5, with 7 bases identical to TRBD1. J gave up 2 bases and V 2 bases, and 9 bases lay outside the gene matches. Germline-derived CDR1 and CDR2 are SGHTA and FQGNSA. The CDR3 totals 17 residues. CDR3 loop: CASSLYRGGGGNQPQHF. The DNA for the CDR3 is TGTGCCAGCAGCTTATATCGCGGAGGGGGCGGCAATCAGCCCCAGCATTTT.

This clone was found once. The chain uses TRBV6-5 and TRBJ2-1; TRBD2 agrees at 11 bases. The ends lost 5 bases at V and 4 bases at J; junction bases unmatched: 4. CDR3 length: 15 amino acids. Germline CDR1 and CDR2: MNHEY and SVGAGI. CDR3 in amino acids: CASSRSGGEYNEQFF. The CDR3 nucleotides are TGTGCCAGCAGTCGTAGCGGGGGGGAGTACAATGAGCAGTTCTTC.

The V call is TRBV7-2, the J call TRBJ2-2; D perhaps matches TRBD2 (5 bases). Trimming cost V 2 bases and J 6 bases, with 16 bases left between them. Germline V gene lookup returns CDR1 SGHTA and CDR2 FQGNSA. There are 16 residues in the CDR3. The CDR3 coding sequence is TGTGCCAGCAGCTTAACTAGATCAGGATGGGCCGGGGAGCTGTTTTTT. Translating it yields CASSLTRSGWAGELFF. The variable domain in full, with the rest retrieved from reference TRBV7-2 and TRBJ2-2, is GAGVSQSPSNKVTEKGKDVELRCDPISGHTALYWYRQSLGQGLEFLIYFQGNSAPDKSGLPSDRFSAERTGGSVSTLTIQRTQQEDSAVYLCASSLTRSGWAGELFFGEGSRLTVL.

This rearrangement joins TRBV19 to TRBJ2-1, with 9 bases that match TRBD1. The germline CDR1 and CDR2 sequences are LNHDA and SQIVND (reference sequence). This CDR3 has 14 residues. Trimming took 3 bases from V and 9 from J; bases not matched to a gene: 6. The CDR3 sequence: CASSIRDREAEQFF. The CDR3, as DNA: TGTGCCAGTAGTATCCGGGACAGGGAAGCTGAGCAGTTCTTC.

This rearrangement joins TRBV4-2 to TRBJ2-1, with 9 bases that match TRBD2. After removal of 1 base from V and 3 bases from J, the junction contained 4 bases not matched to a gene. The germline V gene encodes CDR1 LGHNA and CDR2 YNFKEQ. The CDR3 contains 16 residues. The CDR3 is CASSQGIAGDYNEQFF. The DNA of the CDR3 is TGTGCCAGCAGCCAAGGAATAGCGGGGGACTACAATGAGCAGTTCTTC.

CDR3 region: CASSVRTATSNTEAFF. DNA for the CDR3: TGTGCCAGCAGCGTCCGAACAGCCACAAGTAACACTGAAGCTTTCTTT. The rearrangement links TRBV28 to TRBJ1-1; D remains unclear. Between the trimmed V and J ends, which lost 6 bases and 2 bases, there was a span of 19 bases. Germline CDR1 and CDR2: MDHEN and SYDVKM. The length of the CDR3 is 16 residues.

J is TRBJ2-7 and V is TRBV13; tentative D call: TRBD1 (6 bases). Germline CDR1 and CDR2: PRHDT and FYEKMQ (reference sequence). Deletions cut 4 bases from V and 2 bases from J, with 12 bases between. This CDR3 comprises 14 residues. The CDR3 coding sequence is TGTGCCAGCAGCTCAGAGGACAGAGCCTACGAGCAGTACTTC. Protein sequence: CASSSEDRAYEQYF.

The rearrangement joins TRBV27 to TRBJ2-7, with D perhaps TRBD2 (6 bases). The germline V gene has CDR1 MNHEY and CDR2 SMNVEV (reference sequence). Trimming pared 3 bases from V and 4 bases from J, leaving 13 bases between. There are 14 residues in the CDR3. The CDR3 region is CASSFSAEGYEQYF. In DNA form, the CDR3 reads TGTGCCAGCAGTTTCTCCGCGGAGGGGTACGAGCAGTACTTC.

This clone appeared a single time. The chain carries TRBV7-2 and TRBJ1-1, with TRBD1 matching over 7 bases. V shed 7 bases, J shed 3 bases, and the junction held 11 bases outside the gene matches. Per the germline V gene, CDR1 is SGHTA and CDR2 is FQGNSA. This CDR3 has 15 residues. As DNA, the CDR3 is TGTGCCAGCACCCTTCGAGGGACAGTGGACACTGAAGCTTTCTTT. Its protein is CASTLRGTVDTEAFF.

This chain joins TRBV28 and TRBJ1-5, with TRBD1 matching over 8 bases. V dropped 7 bases and J dropped 2; count of bases not matched to a gene: 7. This CDR3 spans 15 amino acids. Per germline, CDR1 MDHEN and CDR2 SYDVKM. The CDR3 sequence: CASMLGQGGNQPQHF. The CDR3 DNA sequence: TGTGCCAGCATGTTAGGACAGGGAGGCAATCAGCCCCAGCATTTT.

This chain connects TRBV4-2 to TRBJ2-7; 9 bases are shared with TRBD1. The trim removed 3 bases at V and 7 bases at J, leaving 7 bases unmatched. This CDR3 is 14 amino acids long. CDR1 and CDR2 from the germline V gene are LGHNA and YNFKEQ. The CDR3 DNA follows: TGTGCCAGCAGCCAGGGACAGGGTCGGCGGGAGCAGTACTTC. Protein: CASSQGQGRREQYF.

J is TRBJ2-3 and V is TRBV5-1; D is perhaps TRBD1 (6 bases). Germline V gives CDR1 SGHRS, CDR2 YFSETQ. Trimming took 0 bases from V and 4 from J, leaving 12 bases between them. This CDR3 is 15 amino acids long. CDR3 sequence: CASSLVGGHADTQYF. The CDR3 coding sequence is TGCGCCAGCAGCTTGGTTGGGGGCCACGCAGATACGCAGTATTTT.

This sequence joins TRBV7-9 and TRBJ2-7, with TRBD2 as a possible D gene (5 bases). The V and J ends lost 5 bases and 1 base respectively, with 15 bases between them. This CDR3 has 15 residues. The germline V gene has CDR1 SEHNR and CDR2 FQNEAQ (reference sequence). The CDR3 reads CASSPGEYLSYEQYF. CDR3 sequence (DNA): TGTGCCAGCAGCCCCGGGGAGTACCTATCCTACGAGCAGTACTTC.

This clone was found a few times. The V and J genes are TRBV28 and TRBJ1-5; TRBD1 matches 7 bases. The V and J ends lost 8 bases and 5 bases, in that order; junction bases with no gene match: 12. Germline V gives CDR1 MDHEN, CDR2 SYDVKM. The CDR3 has 15 amino acids. CDR3 nucleotide sequence: TGTGCCAGCCTAAGCAATACAGGGGAGTATCAGCCCCAGCATTTT. Its translation: CASLSNTGEYQPQHF.

V usage is TRBV19 and J usage is TRBJ2-2, with 8 bases matching TRBD2. This CDR3 has 16 amino acids. With 1 base clipped from V and 2 bases from J, the junction kept 3 bases outside the gene matches. Germline lookup yields CDR1 LNHDA and CDR2 SQIVND (reference sequence). CDR3 in amino acids: CASSIGLAGNTGELFF. The CDR3 coding sequence is TGTGCCAGTAGTATAGGCCTAGCGGGTAACACCGGGGAGCTGTTTTTT.

V and J are TRBV7-2 and TRBJ1-6, with TRBD1 matching over 9 bases. The V segment lost 1 base and the J segment 10 bases; nucleotides outside the gene matches: 5. CDR3 length: 15 residues. CDR1 and CDR2 (germline): SGHTA, FQGNSA. This CDR3 is CASSLDRGHQSPLHF. In DNA form, the CDR3 reads TGTGCCAGCAGCTTAGACAGGGGGCATCAATCACCCCTCCACTTT.

The CDR3, as DNA: TGTGCCAGCTCACCGTTACAGGGCCCCTCCAGCTATGGCTACACCTTC. Its protein is CASSPLQGPSSYGYTF. The chain links TRBV18 to TRBJ1-2, with TRBD1 as a possible D gene (6 bases). The germline V and J ends were trimmed by 3 bases and 4 bases, with 18 bases remaining between them. The germline CDR1 and CDR2 sequences are KGHSH and LQKENI. The CDR3 has 16 amino acids.

V is TRBV6-1 and J is TRBJ2-7; D remains ambiguous. Trimming shortened V by 1 base and J by 1 base, and 5 bases separated the two germline ends. The V gene's germline CDR1 is MNHNS and CDR2 SASEGT. The CDR3 covers 13 residues. The CDR3 nucleotides are TGTGCCAGCAGTGAAGTGGCTTCCTACGAGCAGTACTTC. Translated: CASSEVASYEQYF.

This chain joins TRBV21-1 and TRBJ2-7; TRBD1, as called in the table, went unchecked against the DNA. TRBV21-1 constitutes a pseudogene. CDR3 length: 17 amino acids. In DNA form, the CDR3 reads TGTGCCAGCAGCAAATTGATGCAACACAGGGGAACCTACGAGCAGTACTTC. Protein product: CASSKLMQHRGTYEQYF.

The chain combines TRBV7-9 with TRBJ2-7, with a weak D call TRBD1 (5 bases). CDR3 length: 11 residues. CDR1 is SEHNR, CDR2 FQNEAQ, per germline (reference sequence). Trimming removed 4 bases from V and 7 bases from J, with 8 bases in between. CDR3: CASSSYREQYF. CDR3 DNA: TGTGCCAGCAGCTCTTACAGGGAGCAGTACTTC.

The gene calls are TRBV15 and TRBJ2-1, with 8 bases identical to TRBD1. CDR3 length equals 15 residues. Trimming cost V 3 bases and J 3 bases; bases outside gene matches: 4. The germline V gene encodes CDR1 LNHNV and CDR2 YYDKDF (reference sequence). The DNA of the CDR3 is TGTGCCACCAGCAGGCAACAGGGGGGCTACAATGAGCAGTTCTTC. Protein sequence: CATSRQQGGYNEQFF.

The chain combines TRBV5-6 with TRBJ1-2, with TRBD1 as a possible D gene (6 bases). This CDR3 spans 16 amino acids. Trimming shortened V by 7 bases and J by 8 bases, and 27 bases separated the two germline ends. The germline V gene encodes CDR1 SGHDT and CDR2 YYEEEE. This CDR3 reads CASLPSGEGVFYGYTF. As DNA, the CDR3 is TGTGCCAGCCTACCTTCCGGAGAGGGGGTATTCTACGGCTACACCTTC.

The V gene is TRBV18, the J gene TRBJ2-1; D is possibly TRBD1 (5 bases). Deletions cut 2 bases from V and 2 bases from J, with 10 bases between. This CDR3 region has 15 residues. Germline V gene lookup returns CDR1 KGHSH and CDR2 LQKENI. CDR3 nucleotide sequence: TGTGCCAGCTCACCAACAGGCAAACCCTACAATGAGCAGTTCTTC. Amino acids: CASSPTGKPYNEQFF.

The gene calls are TRBV6-1 and TRBJ2-1, with 9 nucleotides matching TRBD2. Germline CDR1 MNHNS, CDR2 SASEGT. After removal of 2 bases from V and 4 bases from J, the junction contained 6 bases not matched to a gene. This CDR3 spans 16 amino acids. In nucleotides, the CDR3 is TGTGCCAGCAGTGAATATGGGCGGGGGGGTTACAATGAGCAGTTCTTC. It encodes CASSEYGRGGYNEQFF.

The chain uses TRBV4-2 and TRBJ2-2; TRBD1 aligns across 11 bases. The CDR3 runs 15 residues. Germline V CDR1 and CDR2: LGHNA, YNFKEQ. V shed 4 bases, J shed 6 bases, and the junction held 4 bases outside the gene matches. The chain's CDR3 is CASSRTGQGAGELFF. The CDR3 DNA is TGTGCCAGCAGCCGTACGGGACAGGGGGCCGGGGAGCTGTTTTTT.